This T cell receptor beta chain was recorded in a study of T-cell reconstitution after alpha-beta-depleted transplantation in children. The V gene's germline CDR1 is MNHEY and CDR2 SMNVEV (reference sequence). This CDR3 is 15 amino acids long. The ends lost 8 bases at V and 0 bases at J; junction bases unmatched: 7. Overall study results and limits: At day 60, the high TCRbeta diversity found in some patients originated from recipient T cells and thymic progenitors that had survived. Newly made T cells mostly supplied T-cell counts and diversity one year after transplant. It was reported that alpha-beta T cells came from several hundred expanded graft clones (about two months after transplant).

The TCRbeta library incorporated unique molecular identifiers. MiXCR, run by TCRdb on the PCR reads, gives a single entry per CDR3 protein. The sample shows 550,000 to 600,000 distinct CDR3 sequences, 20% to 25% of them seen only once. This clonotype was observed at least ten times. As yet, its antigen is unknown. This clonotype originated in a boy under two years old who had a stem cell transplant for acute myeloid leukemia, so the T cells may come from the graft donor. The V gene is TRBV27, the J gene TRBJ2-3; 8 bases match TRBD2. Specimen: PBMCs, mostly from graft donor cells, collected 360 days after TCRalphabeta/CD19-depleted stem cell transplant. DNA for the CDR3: TGTGCCAGCTCGAAGCGGGGGCGGAGCACAGATACGCAGTATTTT. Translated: CASSKRGRSTDTQYF.